A selection of T cell receptor beta chains follows, all from one sample in a study of T cell responses to AZD1222 COVID-19 vaccine. Some clones are missing from TCRdb's copy, which holds only in-frame ones; the method was immunoSEQ multiplex PCR. The sample lists about 160,000 clones; around 90% were seen once. Sequenced material: peripheral blood, taken 28 days after the second AZD1222 dose. Receptors were obtained from an adult who received the AZD1222 COVID-19 vaccine. The CDR3 runs from the conserved cysteine through the conserved F or W. The order of the fields is D gene, V gene, J gene, CDR3 protein. The D gene is left open where the match is weak.

TRBD1,TRBV6-6,TRBJ2-4,CASSPDRGNIQYF
-,TRBV5-1,TRBJ2-1,CASSFQEYNEQFF
TRBD1,TRBV11-2,TRBJ1-1,CASQQLRGSRGTEAFF
-,TRBV20-1,TRBJ2-6,CSASWGPGANVLTF
-,TRBV4-2,TRBJ1-1,CASSQGPDLNTEAFF
-,TRBV6-5,TRBJ2-4,CASSSANIQYF
TRBD1,TRBV2,TRBJ2-7,CASSYRTPLTGGYEQYF
-,TRBV18,TRBJ2-5,CASYKGEGETQYF
-,TRBV18,TRBJ1-2,CASSPLGSYGYTF
TRBD2,TRBV3-1/TRBV3-2,TRBJ2-5,CASSQGGMLAGGLETQYF
TRBD1,TRBV29-1,TRBJ1-1,CSGGQGNAEAFF
-,TRBV9,TRBJ2-6,CASSVEATPTSGANVLTF
-,TRBV6-1,TRBJ1-5,CASSEQTYSNQPQHF
TRBD1,TRBV7-9,TRBJ1-1,CASGLGQGAEAFF
-,TRBV6-2/TRBV6-3,TRBJ2-2,CASSYTTGGAGELFF
-,TRBV5-6,TRBJ1-5,CASSLISSNQPQHF